Listed here is a single T cell receptor (beta chain). As yet, its antigen is unknown. This specimen belongs to a study of cytomegalovirus exposure and HLA in healthy donors. Looking at the study overall: Among the 398 genotyped donors, 65% to 85% were placed in the Caucasian-associated ancestry cluster.

The CDR3 extends over 16 amino acids. Germline assignment: CDR1 SGHVS and CDR2 FQNEAQ. V dropped 1 base and J dropped 2 bases, with 12 bases sitting between them. The PCR had 60 Vbeta and 13 Jbeta primers. Here immunoSEQ multiplex PCR was the method, and the copy in TCRdb shows in-frame clones only, minus some. The repertoire has 55,000 to 80,000 clones, about 72% of them found once; the top ten carry about 20%. Findings and caveats of the study: In a later analysis, TCR beta V- and J-gene trimming was associated with a missense DCLRE1C variant. Rare TCR sequences predominated, though certain public TCRs were found in many donors.

The source of this sequence is a man aged 35 to 55 in good health and CMV-seropositive. V usage is TRBV7-8 and J usage is TRBJ1-5; D remains ambiguous. Sequenced sample: PBMCs. The CDR3 loop reads CASSLETGRGNQPQHF. The CDR3 DNA follows: TGTGCCAGCAGCTTAGAGACGGGTCGGGGCAATCAGCCCCAGCATTTT. Full variable domain (remainder filled in from reference TRBV7-8 and TRBJ1-5): GAGVSQSPRYKVAKRGQDVALRCDPISGHVSLFWYQQALGQGPEFLTYFQNEAQLDKSGLPSDRFFAERPEGSVSTLKIQRTQQEDSAVYLCASSLETGRGNQPQHFGDGTRLSIL.